This entry lists 4 T cell receptor beta chains sequenced from one sample in a study of shared clonotypes between healthy human individuals. Sequencing used immunoSEQ multiplex PCR; TCRdb keeps in-frame clones, though not all of them. This table holds hundreds of thousands of clones, roughly 70% found once. Sequencing used memory CD4+ T cells sorted from blood. Stated subset: CD45RA-negative fraction. The receptors here all came from a woman aged 25 to 45 in good health.

This clone has just one count. V and J are TRBV28 and TRBJ2-7; D is undetermined. With 3 bases removed from V and 2 bases from J, the gap between germline ends came to 11 bases. This CDR3 comprises 14 residues. Germline V CDR1 and CDR2: MDHEN, SYDVKM. Here the CDR3 reads CASSLARTAYEQYF. CDR3 coding DNA: TGTGCCAGCAGTTTGGCCCGCACGGCCTACGAGCAGTACTTC. The full variable domain, in which reference TRBV28 and TRBJ2-7 provide the parts outside the CDR3, is DVKVTQSSRYLVKRTGEKVFLECVQDMDHENMFWYRQDPGLGLRLIYFSYDVKMKEKGDIPEGYSVSREKKERFSLILESASTNQTSMYLCASSLARTAYEQYFGPGTRLTVT.

The chain uses TRBV29-1 and TRBJ2-5; D call uncertain. CDR1 is SQVTM, CDR2 ANQGSEA, per germline. Trimming removed 6 bases from V and 5 bases from J, with 7 bases in between. This CDR3 is built from 10 residues. The CDR3, as DNA: TGCAGCGTAGGGTTTGAGACCCAGTACTTC. This sequence encodes CSVGFETQYF.

This clone was picked up many times. This CDR3 is also generated by other DNA sequences in the sample. The genes are TRBV5-1 and TRBJ2-5; D may be TRBD1 or TRBD2 (5 bases each). Looked up from germline, CDR1 is SGHRS and CDR2 is YFSETQ. V dropped 1 base and J dropped 3 bases, with 7 bases sitting between them. CDR3 size: 13 residues. The CDR3 loop reads CASSLRGEETQYF. The CDR3 region has the DNA TGCGCCAGCAGCTTGCGAGGGGAAGAGACCCAGTACTTC. The full variable domain, in which reference TRBV5-1 and TRBJ2-5 provide the parts outside the CDR3, is KAGVTQTPRYLIKTRGQQVTLSCSPISGHRSVSWYQQTPGQGLQFLFEYFSETQRNKGNFPGRFSGRQFSNSRSEMNVSTLELGDSALYLCASSLRGEETQYFGPGTRLLVL.

Details on this clone: The identical CDR3 is also encoded by other nucleotide sequences in the sample. The chain is built from TRBV20-1 and TRBJ2-5; the D is unclear. The germline CDR1 and CDR2 sequences are DFQATT and SNEGSKA (reference sequence). V lost 2 bases and J 5 bases, leaving 6 bases between the germline ends. This CDR3 region has 11 residues. As DNA, the CDR3 is TGCAGTGCTAGAAAGTCGGAGACCCAGTACTTC. This encodes CSARKSETQYF.